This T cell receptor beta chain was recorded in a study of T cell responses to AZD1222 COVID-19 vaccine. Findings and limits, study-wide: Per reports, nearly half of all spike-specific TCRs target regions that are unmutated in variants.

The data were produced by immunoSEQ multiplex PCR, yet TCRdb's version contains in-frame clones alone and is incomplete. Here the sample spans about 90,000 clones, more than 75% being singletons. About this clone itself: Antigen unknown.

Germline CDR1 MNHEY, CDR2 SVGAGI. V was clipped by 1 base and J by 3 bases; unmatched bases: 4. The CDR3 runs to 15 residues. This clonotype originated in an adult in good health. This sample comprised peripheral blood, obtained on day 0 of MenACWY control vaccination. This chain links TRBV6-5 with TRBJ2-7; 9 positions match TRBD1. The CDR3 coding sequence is TGTGCCAGCAGTTACTTCCCGGGACAGGGCTACGAGCAGTACTTC. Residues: CASSYFPGQGYEQYF.